This T cell receptor beta chain was captured by sequencing in a study of cytomegalovirus exposure and HLA in healthy donors. Across the study: Some 87 million unique TCRs from HLA-typed donors were held in an early release of data. Notes on the study in general: TCR beta V segments were, for the most part, productive about 87% or about 30% of the time in an earlier analysis.

The V gene end was trimmed by 6 bases and the J gene end by 6 bases; junction bases not matched to a gene: 3. The CDR3 contains 15 residues. Germline-derived CDR1 and CDR2 are MNHEY and SVGAGI. A word on this clone: Its antigen is undetermined.

The PCR used 60 Vbeta and 13 Jbeta primers. Authors' data handling: The count from a later analysis was 60 million to 85 million unique TCR beta chains, around 11 million of them shared. Generated by immunoSEQ multiplex PCR, the TCRdb table keeps only in-frame clones and is missing some. The DNA gave D and trimming, while V, J and clone size come from that table. The sample shows more than 75,000 clones, 74% of them seen only once. The chain joins TRBV6-5 to TRBJ2-2; 14 bases agree with TRBD2. Sequencing was done on a sample of PBMCs. The receptor was isolated from a woman aged 50 to 60 in good health and CMV-seropositive. CDR3 nucleotides: TGTGCCAGCAGCGGACTAGCGGGAGGTCCCGGGGAGCTGTTTTTT. Residues: CASSGLAGGPGELFF.